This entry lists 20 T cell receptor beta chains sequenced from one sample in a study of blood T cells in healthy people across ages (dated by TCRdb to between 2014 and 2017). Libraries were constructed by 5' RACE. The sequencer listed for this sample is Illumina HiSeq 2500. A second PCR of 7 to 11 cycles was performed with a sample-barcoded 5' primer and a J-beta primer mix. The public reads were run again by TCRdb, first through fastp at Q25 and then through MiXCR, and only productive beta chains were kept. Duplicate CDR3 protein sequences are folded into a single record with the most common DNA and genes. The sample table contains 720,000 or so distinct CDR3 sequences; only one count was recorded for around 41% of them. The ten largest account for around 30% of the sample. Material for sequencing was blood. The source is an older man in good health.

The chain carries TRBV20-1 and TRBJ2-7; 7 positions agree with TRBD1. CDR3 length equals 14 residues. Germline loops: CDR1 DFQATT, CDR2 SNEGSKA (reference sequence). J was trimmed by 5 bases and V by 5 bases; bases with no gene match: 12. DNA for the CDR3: TGCAGTGCTCCTGGACAGGTAGTATCGAACGAGCAGTACTTC. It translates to CSAPGQVVSNEQYF.

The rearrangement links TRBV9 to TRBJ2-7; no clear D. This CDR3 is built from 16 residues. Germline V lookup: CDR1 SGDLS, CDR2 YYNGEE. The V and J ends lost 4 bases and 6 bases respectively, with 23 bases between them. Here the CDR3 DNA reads TGTGCCAGCAGCCCCCGGGCCGGCACGACGGCGACCGAGCAGTACTTC. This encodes CASSPRAGTTATEQYF.

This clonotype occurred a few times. In DNA form, the CDR3 reads TGTGCCAGCAGTTTAGGGACCCGCCGCGGACCCTACGAGCAGTACTTC. Translated, it gives CASSLGTRRGPYEQYF. The chain links TRBV28 to TRBJ2-7; D tentatively reads TRBD1 or TRBD2 (5 bases each). CDR3 size: 16 residues. The V end was cut by 2 bases, the J end by 2 bases, with 16 bases between. Germline V gene data show CDR1 as MDHEN and CDR2 as SYDVKM. Based on the CDR3 plus reference TRBV28 and TRBJ2-7, the full variable domain is DVKVTQSSRYLVKRTGEKVFLECVQDMDHENMFWYRQDPGLGLRLIYFSYDVKMKEKGDIPEGYSVSREKKERFSLILESASTNQTSMYLCASSLGTRRGPYEQYFGPGTRLTVT.

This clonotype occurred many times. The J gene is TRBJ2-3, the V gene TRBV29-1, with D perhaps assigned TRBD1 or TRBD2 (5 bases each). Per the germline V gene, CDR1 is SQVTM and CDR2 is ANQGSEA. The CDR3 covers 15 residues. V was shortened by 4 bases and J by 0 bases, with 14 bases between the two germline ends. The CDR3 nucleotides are TGCAGCGTTGCCCAGGGAGCCCATAGCACAGATACGCAGTATTTT. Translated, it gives CSVAQGAHSTDTQYF.

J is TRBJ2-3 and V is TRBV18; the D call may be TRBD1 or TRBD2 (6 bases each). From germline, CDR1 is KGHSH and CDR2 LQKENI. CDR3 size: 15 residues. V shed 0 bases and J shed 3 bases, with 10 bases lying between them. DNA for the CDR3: TGTGCCAGCTCACCACCGGGGGGCTTGACAGATACGCAGTATTTT. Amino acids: CASSPPGGLTDTQYF.

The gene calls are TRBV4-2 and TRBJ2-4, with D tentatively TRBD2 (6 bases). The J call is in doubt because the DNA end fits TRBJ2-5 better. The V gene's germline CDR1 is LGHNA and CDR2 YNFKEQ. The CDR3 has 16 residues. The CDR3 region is CASSQEWARGGETQYF. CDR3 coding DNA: TGTGCCAGCAGCCAAGAGTGGGCGAGGGGAGGAGAGACCCAGTACTTC.

The CDR3 DNA is TGTGCCGGAAGTACAAGGGGCGCCTACAATGAGCAGTTCTTC. Residues: CAGSTRGAYNEQFF. The chain has TRBV30 and TRBJ2-1; D may be TRBD1 (5 bases). V dropped 8 bases and J dropped 2 bases, with 16 bases sitting between them. Germline V lookup: CDR1 GTSNPN, CDR2 SVGIG (reference sequence). There are 14 residues in the CDR3. The complete variable domain, with remaining parts taken from reference TRBV30 and TRBJ2-1, reads SQTIHQWPATLVQPVGSPLSLECTVEGTSNPNLYWYRQAAGRGLQLLFYSVGIGQISSEVPQNLSASRPQDRQFILSSKKLLLSDSGFYLCAGSTRGAYNEQFFGPGTRLTVL.

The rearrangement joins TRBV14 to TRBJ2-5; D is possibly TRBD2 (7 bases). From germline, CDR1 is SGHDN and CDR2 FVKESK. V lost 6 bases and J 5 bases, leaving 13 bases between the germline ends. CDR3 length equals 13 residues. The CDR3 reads CASSRGGAETQYF. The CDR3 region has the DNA TGTGCCAGCAGTCGTGGGGGGGCCGAGACCCAGTACTTC.

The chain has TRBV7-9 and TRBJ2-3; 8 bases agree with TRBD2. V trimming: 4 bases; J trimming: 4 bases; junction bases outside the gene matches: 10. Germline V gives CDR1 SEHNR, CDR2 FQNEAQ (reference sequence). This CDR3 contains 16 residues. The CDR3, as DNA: TGTGCCAGCAGCTCTTACGGGGGGGCAGGCGCAGATACGCAGTATTTT. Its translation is CASSSYGGAGADTQYF.

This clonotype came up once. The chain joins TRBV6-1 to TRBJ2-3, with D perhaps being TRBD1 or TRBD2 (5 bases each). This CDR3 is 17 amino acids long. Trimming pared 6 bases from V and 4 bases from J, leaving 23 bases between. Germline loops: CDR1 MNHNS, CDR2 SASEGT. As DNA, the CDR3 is TGTGCCAGCAGGGACGAACTAGTAAGAGGGGCGGCAGATACGCAGTATTTT. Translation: CASRDELVRGAADTQYF.

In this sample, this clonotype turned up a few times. The DNA of the CDR3 is TGTGCCAGCAGCGTAGGGCTAGCGGGGGGTCCTAGCACAGATACGCAGTATTTT. It specifies CASSVGLAGGPSTDTQYF. The chain combines TRBV9 with TRBJ2-3; TRBD2 agrees at 11 bases. The CDR3 extends over 18 amino acids. Per the germline V gene, CDR1 is SGDLS and CDR2 is YYNGEE. J gave up 0 bases and V 0 bases, and 6 bases lay outside the gene matches.

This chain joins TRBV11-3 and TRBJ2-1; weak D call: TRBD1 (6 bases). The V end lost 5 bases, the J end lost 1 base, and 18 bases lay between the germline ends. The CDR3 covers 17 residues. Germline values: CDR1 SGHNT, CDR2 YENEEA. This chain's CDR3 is CASSADSDSSSYNEQFF. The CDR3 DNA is TGTGCCAGCAGCGCCGATTCGGACAGTTCTTCCTACAATGAGCAGTTCTTC. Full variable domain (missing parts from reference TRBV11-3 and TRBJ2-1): EAGVVQSPRYKIIEKKQPVAFWCNPISGHNTLYWYLQNLGQGPELLIRYENEEAVDDSQLPKDRFSAERLKGVDSTLKIQPAELGDSAVYLCASSADSDSSSYNEQFFGPGTRLTVL.

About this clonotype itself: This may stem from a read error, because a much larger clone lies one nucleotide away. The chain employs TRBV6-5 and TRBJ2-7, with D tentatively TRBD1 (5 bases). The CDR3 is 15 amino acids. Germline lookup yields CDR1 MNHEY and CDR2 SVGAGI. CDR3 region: CAGSYSRAGSYEQYF. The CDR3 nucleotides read TGTGCCGGCAGTTACTCGAGAGCAGGGTCGTACGAGCAGTACTTC.

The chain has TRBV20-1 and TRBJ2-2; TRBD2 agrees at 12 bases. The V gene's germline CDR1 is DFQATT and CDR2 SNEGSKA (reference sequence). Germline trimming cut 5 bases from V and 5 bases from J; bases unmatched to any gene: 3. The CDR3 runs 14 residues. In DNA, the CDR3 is TGCAGTGCTCGTACTAGCGGGAGGACCGGGGAGCTGTTTTTT. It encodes CSARTSGRTGELFF.

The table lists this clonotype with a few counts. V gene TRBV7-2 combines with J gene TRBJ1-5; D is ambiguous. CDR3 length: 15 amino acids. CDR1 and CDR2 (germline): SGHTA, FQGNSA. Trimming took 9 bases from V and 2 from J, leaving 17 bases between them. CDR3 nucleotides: TGTGCCAGAGGCAGCGGTTCCGGGGGCAATCAGCCCCAGCATTTT. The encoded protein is CARGSGSGGNQPQHF. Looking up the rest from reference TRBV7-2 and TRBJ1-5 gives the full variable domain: GAGVSQSPSNKVTEKGKDVELRCDPISGHTALYWYRQSLGQGLEFLIYFQGNSAPDKSGLPSDRFSAERTGGSVSTLTIQRTQQEDSAVYLCARGSGSGGNQPQHFGDGTRLSIL.

The CDR3 DNA reads as TGCGCCAGCAGCTTGGCCTTGGAGGGGGGAACAGATACGCAGTATTTT. This encodes CASSLALEGGTDTQYF. The chain combines TRBV5-1 with TRBJ2-3, with D perhaps TRBD1 or TRBD2 (6 bases each). The CDR3 sequence is 16 residues long. Germline V gene data show CDR1 as SGHRS and CDR2 as YFSETQ. Between the trimmed V and J ends, which lost 0 bases and 3 bases, there was a span of 14 bases.

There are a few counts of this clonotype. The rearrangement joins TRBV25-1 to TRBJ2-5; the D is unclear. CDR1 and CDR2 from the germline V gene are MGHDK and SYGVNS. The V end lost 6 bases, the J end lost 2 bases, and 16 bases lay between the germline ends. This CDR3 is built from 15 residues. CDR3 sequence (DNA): TGTGCCAGCAGCCCAGTCGGTCTGGTACAAGAGACCCAGTACTTC. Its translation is CASSPVGLVQETQYF.

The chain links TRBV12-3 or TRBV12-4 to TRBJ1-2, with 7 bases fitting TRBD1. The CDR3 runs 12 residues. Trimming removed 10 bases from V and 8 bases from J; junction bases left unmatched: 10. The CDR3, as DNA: TGTGCCATCCGATGGCGACAGGGAGGCTACACCTTC. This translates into CAIRWRQGGYTF.

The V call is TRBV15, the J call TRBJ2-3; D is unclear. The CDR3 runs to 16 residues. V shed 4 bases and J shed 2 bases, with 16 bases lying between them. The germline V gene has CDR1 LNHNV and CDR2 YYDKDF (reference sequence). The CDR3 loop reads CATSIYFGLTTDTQYF. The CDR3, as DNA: TGTGCCACCAGCATTTACTTTGGGCTGACCACAGATACGCAGTATTTT.

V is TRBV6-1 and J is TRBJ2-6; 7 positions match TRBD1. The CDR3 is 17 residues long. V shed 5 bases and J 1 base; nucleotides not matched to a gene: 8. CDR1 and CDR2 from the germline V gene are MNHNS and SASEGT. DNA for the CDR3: TGTGCCAGCAGTATGACAGGGCGTAGTTCTGGGGCCAACGTCCTGACTTTC. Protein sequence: CASSMTGRSSGANVLTF.